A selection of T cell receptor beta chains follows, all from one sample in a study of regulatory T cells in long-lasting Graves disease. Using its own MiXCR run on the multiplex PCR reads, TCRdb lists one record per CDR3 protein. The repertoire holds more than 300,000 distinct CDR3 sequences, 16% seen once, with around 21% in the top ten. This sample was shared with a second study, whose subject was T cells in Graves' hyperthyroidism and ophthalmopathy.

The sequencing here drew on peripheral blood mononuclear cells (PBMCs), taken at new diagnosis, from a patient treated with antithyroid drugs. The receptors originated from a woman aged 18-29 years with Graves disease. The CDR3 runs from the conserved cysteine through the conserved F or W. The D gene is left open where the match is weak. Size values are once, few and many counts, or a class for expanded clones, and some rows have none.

CDR3: CASSQDRTGGRETQYF
DNA: TGTGCCAGCAGCCAAGATCGAACAGGGGGTCGGGAGACCCAGTACTTC
size: many
D: TRBD1
J: TRBJ2-5
V: TRBV4-2

CDR3: CASSELDVPEQFF
DNA: TGTGCCAGCAGCGAACTCGACGTACCTGAGCAGTTCTTC
size: many
D: -
J: TRBJ2-1
V: TRBV7-6

CDR3: CSALGLAADEQYF
DNA: TGCAGTGCTCTCGGACTAGCCGCCGACGAGCAGTACTTC
size: many
D: TRBD2
J: TRBJ2-7
V: TRBV20-1

CDR3: CASSRSRSTNEKLFF
DNA: TGTGCCAGCTCACGGTCGCGGTCAACTAATGAAAAACTGTTTTTT
size: many
D: -
J: TRBJ1-4
V: TRBV18

CDR3: CASRMTSIADYEQYF
DNA: TGTGCCAGCAGGATGACTTCAATCGCCGATTACGAGCAGTACTTC
size: few
D: -
J: TRBJ2-7
V: TRBV6-1

CDR3: CSVLTDRSYNSPLHF
DNA: TGCAGCGTTCTGACGGACCGCTCCTATAATTCACCCCTCCACTTT
size: few
D: -
J: TRBJ1-6
V: TRBV29-1

CDR3: CASSHGALKETQYF
DNA: TGTGCCAGCAGCCATGGGGCATTAAAAGAGACCCAGTACTTC
size: few
D: -
J: TRBJ2-5
V: TRBV9

CDR3: CASSGSAGNSPLHF
DNA: TGTGCCAGCTCGGGCTCTGCAGGGAATTCACCCCTCCACTTT
size: many
D: -
J: TRBJ1-6
V: TRBV2

CDR3: CASRFRDGTDTQYF
DNA: TGTGCCAGTAGATTCCGGGACGGAACAGATACGCAGTATTTT
size: few
D: -
J: TRBJ2-3
V: TRBV19

CDR3: CASSPRLGQGGGANYGYTF
DNA: TGTGCCAGCAGCCCGCGACTGGGACAGGGCGGCGGAGCTAACTATGGCTACACCTTC
size: many
D: TRBD1
J: TRBJ1-2
V: TRBV11-1

CDR3: CASSLSGGRSYEQYF
DNA: TGTGCCAGCAGTTTATCGGGGGGCCGCTCCTACGAGCAGTACTTC
size: -
D: -
J: TRBJ2-7
V: TRBV27

CDR3: CAGPGPNYGYTF
DNA: TGTGCCGGGCCTGGACCTAACTATGGCTACACCTTC
size: many
D: -
J: TRBJ1-2
V: TRBV30

CDR3: CAIGENPYEQYF
DNA: TGTGCCATCGGCGAGAACCCCTACGAGCAGTACTTC
size: many
D: -
J: TRBJ2-7
V: TRBV10-3

CDR3: CASSYSVFGDQPQHF
DNA: TGTGCCAGCAGTTACTCAGTCTTCGGGGATCAGCCCCAGCATTTT
size: once
D: -
J: TRBJ1-5
V: TRBV6-5

CDR3: CASSRYRGLNLDKGGYTF
DNA: TGTGCCAGCAGTCGCTACAGGGGACTTAACCTCGATAAAGGCGGCTACACCTTC
size: many
D: TRBD1
J: TRBJ1-2
V: TRBV28

CDR3: CASSLEAGEQYF
DNA: TGTGCCAGCAGCTTAGAAGCCGGCGAGCAGTACTTC
size: -
D: -
J: TRBJ2-7
V: TRBV7-2

CDR3: CATRGSNQPQHF
DNA: TGTGCCACCCGGGGTTCCAATCAGCCCCAGCATTTT
size: -
D: -
J: TRBJ1-5
V: TRBV24-1

CDR3: CASSLRTAYQPQHF
DNA: TGTGCCAGCTCACTCCGGACGGCGTATCAGCCCCAGCATTTT
size: many
D: -
J: TRBJ1-5
V: TRBV18